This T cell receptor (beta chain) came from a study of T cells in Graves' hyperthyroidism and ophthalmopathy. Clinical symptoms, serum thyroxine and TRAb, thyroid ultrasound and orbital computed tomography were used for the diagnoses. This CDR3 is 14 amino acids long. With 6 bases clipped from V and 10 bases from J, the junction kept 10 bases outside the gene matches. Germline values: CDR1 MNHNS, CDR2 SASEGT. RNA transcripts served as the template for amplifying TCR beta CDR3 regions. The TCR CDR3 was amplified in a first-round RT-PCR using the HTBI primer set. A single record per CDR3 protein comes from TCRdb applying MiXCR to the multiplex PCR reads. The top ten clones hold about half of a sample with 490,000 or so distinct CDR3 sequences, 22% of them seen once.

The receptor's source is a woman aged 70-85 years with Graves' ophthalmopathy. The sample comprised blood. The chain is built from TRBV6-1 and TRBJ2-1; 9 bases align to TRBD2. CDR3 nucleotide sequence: TGTGCCAGCAGACAAACTGCGGGGGGGCCAGAGCAGTTCTTC. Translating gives CASRQTAGGPEQFF.